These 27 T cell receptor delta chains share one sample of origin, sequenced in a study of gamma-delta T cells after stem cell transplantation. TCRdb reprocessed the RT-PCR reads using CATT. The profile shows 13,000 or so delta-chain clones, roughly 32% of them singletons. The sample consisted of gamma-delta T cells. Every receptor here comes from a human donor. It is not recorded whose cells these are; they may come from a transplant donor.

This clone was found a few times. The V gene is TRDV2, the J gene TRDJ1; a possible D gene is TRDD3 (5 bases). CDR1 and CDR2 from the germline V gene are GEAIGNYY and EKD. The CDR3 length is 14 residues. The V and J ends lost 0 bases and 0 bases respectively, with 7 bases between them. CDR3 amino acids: CACDTWGHTDKLIF. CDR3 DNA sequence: TGTGCCTGTGACACCTGGGGACACACCGATAAACTCATCTTT.

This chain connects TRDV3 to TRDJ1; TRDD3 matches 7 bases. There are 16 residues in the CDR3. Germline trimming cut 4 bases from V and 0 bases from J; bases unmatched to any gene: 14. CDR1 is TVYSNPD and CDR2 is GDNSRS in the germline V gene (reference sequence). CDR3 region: CASALRGGSYTDKLIF. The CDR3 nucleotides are TGTGCCTCCGCCCTACGGGGGGGATCTTACACCGATAAACTCATCTTT.

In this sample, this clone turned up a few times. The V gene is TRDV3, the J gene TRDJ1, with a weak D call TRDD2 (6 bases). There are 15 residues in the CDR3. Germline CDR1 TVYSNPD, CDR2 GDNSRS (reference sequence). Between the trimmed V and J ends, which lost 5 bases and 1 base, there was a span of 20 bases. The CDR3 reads CALCPSLDITDKLIF. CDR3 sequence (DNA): TGTGCCCTCTGCCCTTCCCTGGATATCACCGATAAACTCATCTTT.

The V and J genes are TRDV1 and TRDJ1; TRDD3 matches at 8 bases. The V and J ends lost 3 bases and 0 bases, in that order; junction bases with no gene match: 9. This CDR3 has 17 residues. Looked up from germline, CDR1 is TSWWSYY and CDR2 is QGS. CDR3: CALGEGAWGTYTDKLIF. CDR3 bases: TGTGCTCTTGGGGAGGGGGCCTGGGGGACGTACACCGATAAACTCATCTTT.

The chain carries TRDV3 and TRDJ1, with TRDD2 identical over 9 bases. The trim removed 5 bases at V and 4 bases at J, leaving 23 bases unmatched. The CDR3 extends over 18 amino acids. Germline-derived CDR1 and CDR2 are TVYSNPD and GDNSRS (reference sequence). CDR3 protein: CALLPSYRYWSRVDKLIF. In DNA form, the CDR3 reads TGTGCCCTCCTACCTTCCTACAGGTACTGGTCTCGCGTCGATAAACTCATCTTT.

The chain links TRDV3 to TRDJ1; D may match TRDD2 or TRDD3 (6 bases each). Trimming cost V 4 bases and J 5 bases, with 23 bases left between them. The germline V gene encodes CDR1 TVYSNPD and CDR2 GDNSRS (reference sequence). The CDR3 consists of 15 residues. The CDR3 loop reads CACILRGTTVDKLIF. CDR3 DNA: TGTGCCTGTATCCTACGGGGGACAACTGTGGATAAACTCATCTTT.

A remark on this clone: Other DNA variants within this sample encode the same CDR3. This chain's CDR3 is CACDTRGYAADSSWDTRQMFF. CDR3 nucleotides: TGTGCCTGTGACACCCGGGGATACGCCGCGGATAGCTCCTGGGACACCCGACAGATGTTTTTC. This sequence joins TRDV2 and TRDJ3, with 9 bases identical to TRDD3. There are 21 residues in the CDR3. Germline CDR1 is GEAIGNYY and CDR2 is EKD. J gave up 0 bases and V 0 bases, and 11 bases lay outside the gene matches.

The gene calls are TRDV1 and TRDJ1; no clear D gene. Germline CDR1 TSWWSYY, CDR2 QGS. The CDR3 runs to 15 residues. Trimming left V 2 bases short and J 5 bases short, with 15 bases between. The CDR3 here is CALGEFSTCTDKLIF. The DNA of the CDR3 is TGTGCTCTTGGGGAATTTTCTACGTGTACTGATAAACTCATCTTT.

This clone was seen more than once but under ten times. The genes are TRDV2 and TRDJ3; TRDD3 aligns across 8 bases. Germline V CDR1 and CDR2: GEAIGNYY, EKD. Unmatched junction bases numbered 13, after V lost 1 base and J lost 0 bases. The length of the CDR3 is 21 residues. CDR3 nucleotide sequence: TGTGCCTGTGACACTTCGAAAACTGGGGGTCGTCGCTCCTGGGACACCCGACAGATGTTTTTC. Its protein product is CACDTSKTGGRRSWDTRQMFF.

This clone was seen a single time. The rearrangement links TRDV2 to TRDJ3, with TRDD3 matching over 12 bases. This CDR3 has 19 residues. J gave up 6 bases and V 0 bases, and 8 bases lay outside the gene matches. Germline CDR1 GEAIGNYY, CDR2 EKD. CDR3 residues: CACDTVLGDTPLDTRQMFF. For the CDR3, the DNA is TGTGCCTGTGACACCGTACTGGGGGATACCCCCTTGGACACCCGACAGATGTTTTTC.

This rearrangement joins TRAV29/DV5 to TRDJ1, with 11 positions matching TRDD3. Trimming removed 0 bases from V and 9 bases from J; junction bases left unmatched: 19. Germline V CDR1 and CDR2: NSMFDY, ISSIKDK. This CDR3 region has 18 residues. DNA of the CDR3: TGTGCAGCAAGCGACCCTTCCGTTTACTGGGGGATAAGGTTGGAACTCATCTTT. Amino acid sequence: CAASDPSVYWGIRLELIF.

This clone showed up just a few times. This CDR3 reads CACDNWGPSWDTRQMFF. The CDR3 nucleotides are TGTGCCTGTGATAACTGGGGGCCCTCCTGGGACACCCGACAGATGTTTTTC. The chain joins TRDV2 to TRDJ3; 8 bases fit TRDD3. CDR3 length: 17 residues. CDR1 and CDR2 (germline): GEAIGNYY, EKD. The trim removed 4 bases at V and 0 bases at J, leaving 4 bases unmatched.

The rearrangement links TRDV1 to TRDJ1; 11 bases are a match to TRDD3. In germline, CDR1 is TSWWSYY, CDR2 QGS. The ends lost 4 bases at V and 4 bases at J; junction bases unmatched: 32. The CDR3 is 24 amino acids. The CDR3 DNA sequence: TGTGCTCTTGGGGGGGAGCTCGTTTCCTACTCGAGATACTGGGGGATAATCGGAAGCGATAAACTCATCTTT. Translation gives CALGGELVSYSRYWGIIGSDKLIF.

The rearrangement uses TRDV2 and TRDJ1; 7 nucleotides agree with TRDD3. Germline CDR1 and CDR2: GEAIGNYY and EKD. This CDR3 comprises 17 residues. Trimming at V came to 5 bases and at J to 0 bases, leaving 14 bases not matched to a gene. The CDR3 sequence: CACGDQLLGRYTDKLIF. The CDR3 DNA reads TGTGCCTGTGGCGACCAGCTACTGGGGAGGTACACCGATAAACTCATCTTT.

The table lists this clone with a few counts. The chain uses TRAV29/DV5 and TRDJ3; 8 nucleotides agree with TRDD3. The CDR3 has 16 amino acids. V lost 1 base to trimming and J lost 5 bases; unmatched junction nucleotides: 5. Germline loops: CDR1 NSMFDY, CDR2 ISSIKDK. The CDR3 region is CAASPGGKRDTRQMFF. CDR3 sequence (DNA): TGTGCAGCAAGCCCTGGGGGAAAAAGGGACACCCGACAGATGTTTTTC.

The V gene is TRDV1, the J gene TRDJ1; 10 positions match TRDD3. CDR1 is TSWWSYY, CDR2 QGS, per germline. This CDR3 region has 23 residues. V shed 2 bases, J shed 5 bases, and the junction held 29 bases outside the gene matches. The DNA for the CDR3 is TGTGCTCTTGGGGAATGGGCCTTTATCCACCTAAGGACTGGGGGATTTAACCCTGATAAACTCATCTTT. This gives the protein CALGEWAFIHLRTGGFNPDKLIF.

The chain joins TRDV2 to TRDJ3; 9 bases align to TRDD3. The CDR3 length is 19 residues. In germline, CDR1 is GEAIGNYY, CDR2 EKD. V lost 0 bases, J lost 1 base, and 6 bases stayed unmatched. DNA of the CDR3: TGTGCCTGTGACACCTGGGGGATAGAGAGATCCTGGGACACCCGACAGATGTTTTTC. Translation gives CACDTWGIERSWDTRQMFF.

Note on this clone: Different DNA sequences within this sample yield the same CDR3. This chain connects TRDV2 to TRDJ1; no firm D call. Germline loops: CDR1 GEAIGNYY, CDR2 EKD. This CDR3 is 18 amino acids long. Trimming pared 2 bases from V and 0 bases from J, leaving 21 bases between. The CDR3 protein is CACDSDSYIPHDTDKLIF. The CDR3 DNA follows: TGTGCCTGTGACAGTGACTCTTACATCCCCCACGACACCGATAAACTCATCTTT.

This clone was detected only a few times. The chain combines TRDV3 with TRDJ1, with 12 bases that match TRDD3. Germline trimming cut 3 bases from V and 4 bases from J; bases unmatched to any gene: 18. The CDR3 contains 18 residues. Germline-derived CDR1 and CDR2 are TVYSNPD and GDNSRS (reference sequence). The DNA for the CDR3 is TGTGCCTTGTCTGTCGCCTCCCCACTGGGGGATACCGTCGATAAACTCATCTTT. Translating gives CALSVASPLGDTVDKLIF.

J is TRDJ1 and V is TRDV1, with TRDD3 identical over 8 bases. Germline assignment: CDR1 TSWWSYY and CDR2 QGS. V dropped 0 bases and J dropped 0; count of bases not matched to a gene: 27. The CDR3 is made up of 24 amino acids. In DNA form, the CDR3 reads TGTGCTCTTGGGGAACTTGGGGCGCCTTCCGTCCTTACTGGGGGTGAACCGTACACCGATAAACTCATCTTT. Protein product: CALGELGAPSVLTGGEPYTDKLIF.

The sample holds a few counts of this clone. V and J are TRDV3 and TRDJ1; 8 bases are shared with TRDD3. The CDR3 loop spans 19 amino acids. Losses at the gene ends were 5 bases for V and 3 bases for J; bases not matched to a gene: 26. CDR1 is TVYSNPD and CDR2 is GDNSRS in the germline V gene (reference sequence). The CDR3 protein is CALGPLPEYWGSKSDKLIF. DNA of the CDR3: TGTGCCCTGGGCCCCCTACCAGAGTACTGGGGGTCAAAATCCGATAAACTCATCTTT.

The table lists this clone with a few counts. The CDR3, as DNA: TGTGCCTGTGACACCCTTCGTACTGGGGGACGCCCCTGGGACACCCGACAGATGTTTTTC. This codes for CACDTLRTGGRPWDTRQMFF. V gene TRDV2 combines with J gene TRDJ3, with 9 nucleotides matching TRDD3. This CDR3 spans 20 amino acids. Trimming at V came to 0 bases and at J to 2 bases, leaving 10 bases not matched to a gene. Germline V gene data show CDR1 as GEAIGNYY and CDR2 as EKD.

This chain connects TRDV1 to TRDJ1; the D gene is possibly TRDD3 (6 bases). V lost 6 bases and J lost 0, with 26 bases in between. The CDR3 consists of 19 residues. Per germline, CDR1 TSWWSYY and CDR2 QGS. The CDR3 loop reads CALGLKLLEGIHYTDKLIF. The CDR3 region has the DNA TGTGCTCTTGGCCTCAAACTTCTGGAGGGGATTCACTACACCGATAAACTCATCTTT.

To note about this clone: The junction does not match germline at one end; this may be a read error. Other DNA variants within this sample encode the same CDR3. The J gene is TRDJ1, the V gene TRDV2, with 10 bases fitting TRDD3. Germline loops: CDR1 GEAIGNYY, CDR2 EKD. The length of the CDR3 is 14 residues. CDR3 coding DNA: TGTGCATGTGACAACCCTGGGGGATACGATAAACTCATCTTT. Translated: CACDNPGGYDKLIF.

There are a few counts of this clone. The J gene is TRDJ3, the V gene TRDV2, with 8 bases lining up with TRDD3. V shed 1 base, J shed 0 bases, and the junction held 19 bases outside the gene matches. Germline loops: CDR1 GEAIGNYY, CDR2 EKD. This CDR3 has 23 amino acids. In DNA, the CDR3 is TGTGCCTGTGACACTAGACCTCCCCGTACTGGGGGCGATTTCTCCTGGGACACCCGACAGATGTTTTTC. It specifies CACDTRPPRTGGDFSWDTRQMFF.

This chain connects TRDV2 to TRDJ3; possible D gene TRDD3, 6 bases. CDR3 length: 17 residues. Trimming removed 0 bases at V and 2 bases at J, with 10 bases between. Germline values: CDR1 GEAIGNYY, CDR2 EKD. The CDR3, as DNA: TGTGCCTGTGACACCGCGGGGGACCCCTGGGACACCCGACAGATGTTTTTC. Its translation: CACDTAGDPWDTRQMFF.

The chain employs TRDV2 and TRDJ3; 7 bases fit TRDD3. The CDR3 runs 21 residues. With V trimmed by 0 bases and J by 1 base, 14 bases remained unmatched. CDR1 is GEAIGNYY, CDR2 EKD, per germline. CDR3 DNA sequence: TGTGCCTGTGACACCCCTGGGGGCTTTCTTGGCCTTTCCTGGGACACCCGACAGATGTTTTTC. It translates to CACDTPGGFLGLSWDTRQMFF.